The 14 T cell receptor beta chains below were found in one sample sequenced in a study of T cell repertoires in cytomegalovirus infection (dated by TCRdb to between 2017 and 2020). The intended sense of this specimen's treatment or condition label: in vitro stimulation with specific CMV peptide epitopes to enrich CMV-specific T cells. No antigen has been assigned to these receptors. Sequenced using an Illumina HiSeq 1500. TCRdb passed the public sequencing reads through fastp at Q25 and MiXCR, retaining productive beta sequences. Records with the same CDR3 protein are collapsed into one entry carrying the most frequent genes and DNA. This sample has 700,000 to 950,000 distinct CDR3 sequences in its table, and about 33% of those were observed once. About an eighth of the sample belongs to the ten largest clones. Here the sequenced sample was cultured CD8+ T cells from PBMCs, taken from culture after CMV antigen stimulation. These receptor sequences come from a human donor in good health (CMV status not recorded). Some clones in this sample may be carry-over from other donors' samples.

The genes are TRBV10-3 and TRBJ2-1, with unresolved D. V dropped 7 bases and J dropped 5 bases, with 6 bases sitting between them. The CDR3 spans 11 residues. Germline CDR1 ENHRY, CDR2 SYGVKD. DNA for the CDR3: TGTGCCATCACCGTGAACAATGAGCAGTTCTTC. It specifies CAITVNNEQFF.

This clonotype was counted many times. The chain has TRBV19 and TRBJ1-2; D gene uncertain. Trimming stripped 9 bases from V and 7 bases from J, with 15 bases between. Germline assignment: CDR1 LNHDA and CDR2 SQIVND (reference sequence). This CDR3 has 12 amino acids. The CDR3 sequence: CASGSSRAGYTF. DNA for the CDR3: TGTGCCAGCGGGAGCTCCCGGGCTGGCTACACCTTC.

V gene TRBV15 combines with J gene TRBJ2-7; weak D call: TRBD2 (6 bases). CDR3 length: 13 amino acids. V was clipped by 8 bases and J by 4 bases, with 15 bases between them. Germline V gives CDR1 LNHNV, CDR2 YYDKDF (reference sequence). CDR3 nucleotide sequence: TGTGCCACCGGCGGGGACCTCTGGTACGAGCAGTACTTC. Amino acids: CATGGDLWYEQYF.

The chain joins TRBV2 to TRBJ1-5, with D hard to call. Trimming removed 4 bases from V and 3 bases from J, with 10 bases in between. Looked up from germline, CDR1 is SNHLY and CDR2 is FYNNEI. The CDR3 is 14 amino acids. The CDR3 here is CASSGQEFNQPQHF. The CDR3 DNA reads as TGTGCCAGCAGTGGGCAGGAGTTCAATCAGCCCCAGCATTTT.

V usage is TRBV29-1 and J usage is TRBJ2-7; no firm D call. Germline V gene sequence: CDR1 SQVTM, CDR2 ANQGSEA. Trimming left V 4 bases short and J 8 bases short, with 9 bases between. The CDR3 sequence is 10 residues long. CDR3 bases: TGCAGCGTTGTGGTGGAGCAGCAGTACTTC. It yields the protein CSVVVEQQYF.

This clonotype was detected only a few times. The chain recombines TRBV7-8 with TRBJ2-7; 8 bases fit TRBD1. Germline V lookup: CDR1 SGHVS, CDR2 FQNEAQ. CDR3 size: 15 residues. V lost 1 base to trimming and J lost 1 base; unmatched junction nucleotides: 3. The CDR3 region is CASSLVGTGSYEQYV. DNA of the CDR3: TGTGCCAGCAGCTTAGTGGGGACAGGATCCTACGAGCAGTACGTC.

The chain couples TRBV7-2 to TRBJ1-6; 7 positions agree with TRBD1. The length of the CDR3 is 17 residues. The ends lost 5 bases at V and 1 base at J; junction bases unmatched: 8. CDR1 and CDR2 (germline): SGHTA, FQGNSA. CDR3 protein: CASSETGIWSYNSPLHF. CDR3 DNA sequence: TGTGCCAGCAGCGAGACAGGGATCTGGTCCTATAATTCACCCCTCCACTTT.

This clonotype was seen more than once but under ten times. The V gene is TRBV19, the J gene TRBJ1-2, with 12 positions matching TRBD1. CDR3 length equals 16 residues. Germline lookup yields CDR1 LNHDA and CDR2 SQIVND (reference sequence). Trimming at V came to 8 bases and at J to 4 bases, leaving 11 bases not matched to a gene. CDR3 residues: CASAKIRDRGLYGYTF. The DNA for the CDR3 is TGTGCCAGTGCAAAGATCCGGGACAGGGGGCTCTATGGCTACACCTTC. Using reference TRBV19 and TRBJ1-2 for the parts outside the CDR3, the full variable domain is DGGITQSPKYLFRKEGQNVTLSCEQNLNHDAMYWYRQDPGQGLRLIYYSQIVNDFQKGDIAEGYSVSREKKESFPLTVTSAQKNPTAFYLCASAKIRDRGLYGYTFGSGTRLTVV.

This clonotype occurred many times. The chain uses TRBV7-2 and TRBJ2-7, with D possibly matching TRBD1 (6 bases). The CDR3 is made up of 14 amino acids. V was clipped by 3 bases and J by 4 bases, with 13 bases between them. Germline-derived CDR1 and CDR2 are SGHTA and FQGNSA. CDR3 sequence reads: CASSLGSQGYEQYF. The CDR3, as DNA: TGTGCCAGCAGCTTGGGGTCCCAGGGGTACGAGCAGTACTTC.

Notes on this clonotype: This clone may be a read error of a much larger clone one base away. V is TRBV7-8 and J is TRBJ2-2; D is uncertain. Trimming left V 2 bases short and J 7 bases short, with 11 bases between. Germline CDR1 SGHVS, CDR2 FQNEAQ. This CDR3 is built from 14 residues. The DNA for the CDR3 is TGTGCCAGCAGCTTATTTGGGGTTGGCGGGGAGCTGTTTTTT. This sequence encodes CASSLFGVGGELFF.

The rearrangement links TRBV7-9 to TRBJ2-2; no clear D gene. Trimming cost V 0 bases and J 2 bases, with 10 bases left between them. The germline CDR1 and CDR2 sequences are SEHNR and FQNEAQ (reference sequence). The CDR3 sequence is 16 residues long. CDR3 bases: TGTGCCAGCAGCTTAGCGCAATCCCCTAACACCGGGGAGCTGTTTTTT. Translating gives CASSLAQSPNTGELFF.

J is TRBJ2-3 and V is TRBV2; 12 bases are shared with TRBD1. The germline gives CDR1 SNHLY, CDR2 FYNNEI. The CDR3 is 14 amino acids. Germline trimming cut 6 bases from V and 7 bases from J; bases unmatched to any gene: 5. Written as DNA, the CDR3 is TGTGCCAGCAGCGGGACAGGGGGCGCATATACGCAGTATTTT. It specifies CASSGTGGAYTQYF.

This clonotype was seen ten or more times. The gene calls are TRBV7-8 and TRBJ2-2; D ambiguous. Trimming pared 0 bases from V and 6 bases from J, leaving 20 bases between. Germline CDR1 reads SGHVS; CDR2 reads FQNEAQ. The CDR3 has 18 residues. CDR3 DNA: TGTGCCAGCAGCTTAGCGCAGGCAGGCACTCAGTTGGCCGGGGAGCTGTTTTTT. This gives the protein CASSLAQAGTQLAGELFF.

CDR3 sequence: CASSPTGLETQYF. CDR3 sequence (DNA): TGTGCCAGCAGTCCTACGGGATTGGAGACCCAGTACTTC. This rearrangement joins TRBV27 to TRBJ2-5; D is perhaps TRBD2 (5 bases). The V and J ends lost 5 bases and 5 bases respectively, with 12 bases between them. The germline V gene encodes CDR1 MNHEY and CDR2 SMNVEV (reference sequence). The CDR3 is 13 amino acids.